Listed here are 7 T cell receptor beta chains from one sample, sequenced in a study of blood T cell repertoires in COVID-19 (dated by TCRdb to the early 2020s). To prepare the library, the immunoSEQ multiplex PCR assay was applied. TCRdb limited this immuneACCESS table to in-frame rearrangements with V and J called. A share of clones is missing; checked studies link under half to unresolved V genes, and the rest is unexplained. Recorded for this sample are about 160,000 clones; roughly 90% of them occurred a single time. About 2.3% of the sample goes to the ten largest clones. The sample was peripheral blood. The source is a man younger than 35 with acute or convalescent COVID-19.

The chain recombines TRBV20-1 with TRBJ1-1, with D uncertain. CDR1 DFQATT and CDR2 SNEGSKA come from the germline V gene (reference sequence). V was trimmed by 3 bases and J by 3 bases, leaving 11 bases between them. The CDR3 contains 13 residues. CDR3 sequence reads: CSASSVSHTEAFF. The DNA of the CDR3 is TGCAGTGCTAGTAGCGTGTCACACACTGAAGCTTTCTTT.

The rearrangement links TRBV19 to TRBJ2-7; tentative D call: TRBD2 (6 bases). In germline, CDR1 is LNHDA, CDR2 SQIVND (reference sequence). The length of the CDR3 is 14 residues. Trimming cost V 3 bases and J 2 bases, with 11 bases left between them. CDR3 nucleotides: TGTGCCAGTAGTATTAGACCGGGGGCCTACGAGCAGTACTTC. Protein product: CASSIRPGAYEQYF.

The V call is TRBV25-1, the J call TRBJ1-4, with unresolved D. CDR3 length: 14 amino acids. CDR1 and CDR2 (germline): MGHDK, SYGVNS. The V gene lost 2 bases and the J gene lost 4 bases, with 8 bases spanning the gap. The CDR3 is CASSEHGSNEKLFF. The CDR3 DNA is TGTGCCAGCAGTGAACATGGCAGTAATGAAAAACTGTTTTTT.

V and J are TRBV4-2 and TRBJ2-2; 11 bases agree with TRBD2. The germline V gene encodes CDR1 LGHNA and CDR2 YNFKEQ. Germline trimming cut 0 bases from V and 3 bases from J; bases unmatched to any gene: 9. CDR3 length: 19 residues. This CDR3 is CASSQEMGLAGGYTGELFF. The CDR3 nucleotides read TGTGCCAGCAGCCAAGAGATGGGGTTAGCGGGAGGGTACACCGGGGAGCTGTTTTTT.

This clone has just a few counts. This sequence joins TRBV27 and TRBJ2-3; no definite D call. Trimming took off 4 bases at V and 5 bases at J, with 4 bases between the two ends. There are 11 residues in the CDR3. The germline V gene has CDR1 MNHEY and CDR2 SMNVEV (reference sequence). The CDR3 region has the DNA TGTGCCAGCAGTTCCGGAGATACGCAGTATTTT. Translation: CASSSGDTQYF.

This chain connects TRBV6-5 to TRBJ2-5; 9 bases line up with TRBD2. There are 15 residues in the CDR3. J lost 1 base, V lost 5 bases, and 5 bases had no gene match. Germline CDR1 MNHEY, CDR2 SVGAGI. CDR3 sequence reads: CASSPSGDRQETQYF. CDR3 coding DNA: TGTGCCAGCAGTCCTAGCGGGGACCGCCAAGAGACCCAGTACTTC.

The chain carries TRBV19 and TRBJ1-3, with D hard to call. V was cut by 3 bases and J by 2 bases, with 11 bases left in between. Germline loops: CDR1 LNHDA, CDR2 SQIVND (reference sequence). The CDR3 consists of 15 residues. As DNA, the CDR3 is TGTGCCAGTAGTATTGAGGGAGCCCCTGGAAACACCATATATTTT. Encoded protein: CASSIEGAPGNTIYF.